This entry lists 26 T cell receptor beta chains sequenced from one sample in a study of beta chain features in type 1 diabetes. The study's findings and limits: Moderate but significant shortening of TCRB CDR3s was recorded in all four CD4+ subsets from Type 1 diabetes patients.

For these receptors, no antigen is known. Every bit of the isolated RNA underwent reverse transcription, so sequencing read expressed TCRB transcripts. The method was immunoSEQ multiplex PCR; TCRdb's version includes in-frame clones alone and lacks a portion of them. The data contain roughly 730,000 clones, about an eighth of them singletons. The source material was naive CD4+ T cells from blood. The origin of the receptors is a young man with type 1 diabetes.

This chain connects TRBV28 to TRBJ2-7; perhaps TRBD2 as D (5 bases). V was trimmed by 6 bases and J by 11 bases, leaving 17 bases between them. Looked up from germline, CDR1 is MDHEN and CDR2 is SYDVKM. The CDR3 loop spans 12 amino acids. CDR3 region: CASRPTRGMKYF. The CDR3 DNA reads as TGTGCCAGCAGGCCGACTCGAGGGATGAAGTACTTC.

The genes are TRBV5-1 and TRBJ2-3; 8 nucleotides match TRBD1. Losses at the gene ends were 4 bases for V and 4 bases for J; bases not matched to a gene: 2. The germline gives CDR1 SGHRS, CDR2 YFSETQ. This CDR3 contains 13 residues. The CDR3 nucleotides read TGCGCCAGCAGCCCAGGGGGCTCAGATACGCAGTATTTT. Its translation: CASSPGGSDTQYF.

This clone was observed a few times. This rearrangement joins TRBV6-5 to TRBJ2-7; TRBD1 agrees at 7 bases. V shed 6 bases and J 6 bases; nucleotides not matched to a gene: 5. Germline values: CDR1 MNHEY, CDR2 SVGAGI. There are 12 residues in the CDR3. CDR3 amino acids: CASSRDRVEQYF. The CDR3 region has the DNA TGTGCCAGCAGCCGTGACAGGGTCGAGCAGTACTTC.

This clone has more than one count but fewer than ten. The rearrangement links TRBV9 to TRBJ2-3; TRBD2 matches 10 bases. Losses at the gene ends were 0 bases for V and 6 bases for J; bases not matched to a gene: 7. CDR1 is SGDLS and CDR2 is YYNGEE in the germline V gene. CDR3 length equals 16 residues. The CDR3 sequence: CASSVEERGGLDTQYF. The CDR3 DNA reads TGTGCCAGCAGCGTAGAAGAGCGGGGGGGCTTGGATACGCAGTATTTT.

This clone was observed a handful of times. V is TRBV7-9 and J is TRBJ2-3; D not resolved. From germline, CDR1 is SEHNR and CDR2 FQNEAQ (reference sequence). The CDR3 is made up of 12 amino acids. Trimming removed 8 bases at V and 2 bases at J, with 8 bases between. CDR3 loop: CASARATDTQYF. Here the CDR3 DNA reads TGTGCCAGCGCTCGGGCCACAGATACGCAGTATTTT.

This clone was observed a few times. This sequence joins TRBV29-1 and TRBJ2-3, with D unclear. Germline assignment: CDR1 SQVTM and CDR2 ANQGSEA. CDR3 length: 12 residues. Trimming removed 7 bases from V and 0 bases from J, with 8 bases in between. For the CDR3, the DNA is TGCAGCGCCTTCGGGAGCACAGATACGCAGTATTTT. Amino acids: CSAFGSTDTQYF.

The chain recombines TRBV15 with TRBJ2-5; 9 bases map to TRBD1. The J call is uncertain, as TRBJ2-7 better fits the DNA end. This CDR3 is 16 amino acids long. Germline CDR1 is LNHNV and CDR2 is YYDKDF (reference sequence). The CDR3 loop reads CATSRDGTGISYEQYF. The CDR3 bases are TGTGCCACCAGCAGAGATGGGACAGGGATTTCCTACGAGCAGTACTTC.

Turning to this clone: Other DNA sequences from this sample encode an identical CDR3 as well. The chain employs TRBV27 and TRBJ2-3, with D possibly being TRBD2 (6 bases). Germline assignment: CDR1 MNHEY and CDR2 SMNVEV (reference sequence). The CDR3 has 14 residues. The germline V and J ends were trimmed by 8 bases and 1 base, with 13 bases remaining between them. The CDR3 loop reads CASGQRGGTDTQYF. Here the CDR3 DNA reads TGTGCCAGCGGTCAACGCGGGGGCACAGATACGCAGTATTTT.

This chain links TRBV11-3 with TRBJ2-3, with D unclear. Germline assignment: CDR1 SGHNT and CDR2 YENEEA. The CDR3 contains 18 residues. Between the trimmed V and J ends, which lost 3 bases and 0 bases, there was a span of 19 bases. CDR3 DNA sequence: TGTGCCAGCAGCTTCGGGCGGCTGATTGATTCTAGCACAGATACGCAGTATTTT. It translates to CASSFGRLIDSSTDTQYF. Using reference TRBV11-3 and TRBJ2-3 for the parts outside the CDR3, the full variable domain is EAGVVQSPRYKIIEKKQPVAFWCNPISGHNTLYWYLQNLGQGPELLIRYENEEAVDDSQLPKDRFSAERLKGVDSTLKIQPAELGDSAVYLCASSFGRLIDSSTDTQYFGPGTRLTVL.

This clone was observed a handful of times. This chain connects TRBV6-1 to TRBJ2-1; maybe TRBD1 (5 bases). The ends were cut back, 2 bases at V and 0 bases at J, with 8 bases in the middle. Germline V gives CDR1 MNHNS, CDR2 SASEGT. This CDR3 is 15 amino acids long. The CDR3 region has the DNA TGTGCCAGCAGTGAATTTAGGGGCTCCTACAATGAGCAGTTCTTC. Its translation: CASSEFRGSYNEQFF.

This sequence joins TRBV27 and TRBJ2-1; TRBD2 agrees at 9 bases. CDR3 size: 15 residues. Germline V gives CDR1 MNHEY, CDR2 SMNVEV (reference sequence). J lost 0 bases, V lost 6 bases, and 3 bases had no gene match. DNA of the CDR3: TGTGCCAGCAGCCCGGGACTAGCCTCCTACAATGAGCAGTTCTTC. Translated, it gives CASSPGLASYNEQFF.

This clone was seen more than once but under ten times. V usage is TRBV15 and J usage is TRBJ2-1; D gene unclear. Germline V gene data show CDR1 as LNHNV and CDR2 as YYDKDF (reference sequence). Between the trimmed V and J ends, which lost 9 bases and 2 bases, there was a span of 11 bases. This CDR3 has 13 residues. The CDR3 DNA reads as TGTGCCACGCGACCCCCAACCTACAATGAGCAGTTCTTC. It yields the protein CATRPPTYNEQFF.

Of note for this clone: Other DNA sequences within the sample encode an identical CDR3. This chain joins TRBV14 and TRBJ2-7, with unresolved D. Germline lookup yields CDR1 SGHDN and CDR2 FVKESK. The CDR3 contains 11 residues. V lost 1 base and J lost 7, with 5 bases in between. As DNA, the CDR3 is TGTGCCAGCAGCCAAGCAAGTGAGCAGTACTTC. This sequence encodes CASSQASEQYF.

J is TRBJ1-5 and V is TRBV6-1; D unresolved. This CDR3 is 12 amino acids long. V lost 2 bases and J 5 bases, leaving 4 bases between the germline ends. Germline V gene sequence: CDR1 MNHNS, CDR2 SASEGT. CDR3 coding DNA: TGTGCCAGCAGTGAATTGGATCAGCCCCAGCATTTT. It translates to CASSELDQPQHF.

This clone was observed a handful of times. This chain links TRBV29-1 with TRBJ1-6; 10 bases align to TRBD1. Germline V CDR1 and CDR2: SQVTM, ANQGSEA. The CDR3 is 16 amino acids. V was clipped by 7 bases and J by 1 base; unmatched bases: 7. The CDR3 loop is CSAYRDRGSYNSPLHF. In DNA form, the CDR3 reads TGCAGCGCCTACCGGGACAGGGGTTCCTATAATTCACCCCTCCACTTT. Based on the CDR3 plus reference TRBV29-1 and TRBJ1-6, the full variable domain is SAVISQKPSRDICQRGTSLTIQCQVDSQVTMMFWYRQQPGQSLTLIATANQGSEATYESGFVIDKFPISRPNLTFSTLTVSNMSPEDSSIYLCSAYRDRGSYNSPLHFGNGTRLTVT.

This clone was detected only a few times. This sequence joins TRBV18 and TRBJ1-5, with TRBD1 matching over 7 bases. The germline gives CDR1 KGHSH, CDR2 LQKENI. This CDR3 spans 16 amino acids. V lost 3 bases and J lost 1; bases outside the gene matches: 6. Here the CDR3 reads CASSPETGLSNQPQHF. The DNA of the CDR3 is TGTGCCAGCTCACCTGAGACAGGGCTAAGCAATCAGCCCCAGCATTTT.

In this sample, this clone turned up a few times. V gene TRBV5-4 combines with J gene TRBJ2-2, with TRBD2 identical over 7 bases. V was pared by 0 bases and J by 4 bases, with 3 bases of the junction left unmatched. The CDR3 contains 15 residues. CDR1 is SGHNT, CDR2 YYREEE, per germline (reference sequence). CDR3 loop: CASSLVSGVTGELFF. Here the CDR3 DNA reads TGTGCCAGCAGCTTGGTGAGCGGGGTCACCGGGGAGCTGTTTTTT.

There are a few counts of this clone. The chain is built from TRBV5-4 and TRBJ1-1, with D unclear. The V gene lost 1 base and the J gene lost 4 bases, with 8 bases spanning the gap. CDR3 length equals 13 residues. Germline loops: CDR1 SGHNT, CDR2 YYREEE (reference sequence). The CDR3 loop reads CASSLPPATEAFF. CDR3 nucleotides: TGTGCCAGCAGCTTGCCGCCAGCCACTGAAGCTTTCTTT. The variable domain in full, with the rest retrieved from reference TRBV5-4 and TRBJ1-1, is ETGVTQSPTHLIKTRGQQVTLRCSSQSGHNTVSWYQQALGQGPQFIFQYYREEENGRGNFPPRFSGLQFPNYSSELNVNALELDDSALYLCASSLPPATEAFFGQGTRLTVV.

This clone was picked up a small number of times. The chain couples TRBV7-9 to TRBJ1-5; 7 nucleotides agree with TRBD1. The CDR3 runs to 15 residues. Germline CDR1 SEHNR, CDR2 FQNEAQ (reference sequence). Losses at the gene ends were 5 bases for V and 7 bases for J; bases not matched to a gene: 11. The CDR3 nucleotides are TGTGCCAGCAGCCCCCTGGGACAGAAAGAGCAGCCCCAGCATTTT. Its protein is CASSPLGQKEQPQHF.

The rearrangement uses TRBV27 and TRBJ2-5; no firm D call. Per germline, CDR1 MNHEY and CDR2 SMNVEV (reference sequence). V was trimmed by 0 bases and J by 9 bases, leaving 11 bases between them. CDR3 length: 13 residues. The chain's CDR3 is CASSLSWTQAQYF. The CDR3 DNA sequence: TGTGCCAGCAGTTTATCTTGGACCCAAGCCCAGTACTTC.

This clone has only a few counts. This rearrangement joins TRBV6-5 to TRBJ1-4; TRBD1 matches 7 bases. From germline, CDR1 is MNHEY and CDR2 SVGAGI. V lost 4 bases to trimming and J lost 6 bases; unmatched junction nucleotides: 8. The CDR3 consists of 15 residues. CDR3 residues: CASSFEGQRDEKLFF. CDR3 nucleotides: TGTGCCAGCAGTTTTGAGGGACAGAGAGATGAAAAACTGTTTTTT.

The genes are TRBV11-2 and TRBJ1-2, with D possibly being TRBD1 (5 bases). The CDR3 sequence is 12 residues long. Per germline, CDR1 SGHAT and CDR2 FQNNGV. Trimming pared 7 bases from V and 2 bases from J, leaving 8 bases between. In DNA, the CDR3 is TGTGCCAGCACCAGGGACAACTATGGCTACACCTTC. This gives the protein CASTRDNYGYTF.

This clone was counted between two and nine times. The rearrangement links TRBV6-1 to TRBJ1-2; a weak D match, TRBD1 (5 bases). Trimming left V 2 bases short and J 7 bases short, with 11 bases between. This CDR3 is built from 13 residues. The V gene's germline CDR1 is MNHNS and CDR2 SASEGT. The CDR3 region is CASSERGVRGYTF. In DNA form, the CDR3 reads TGTGCCAGCAGTGAACGAGGGGTCCGTGGCTACACCTTC.

This clone was observed a few times. This chain connects TRBV2 to TRBJ2-3; no clear D. Germline V gene lookup returns CDR1 SNHLY and CDR2 FYNNEI. The V gene lost 2 bases and the J gene lost 3 bases, with 3 bases spanning the gap. This CDR3 is built from 12 residues. In DNA, the CDR3 is TGTGCCAGCAGTGAACAGACAGATACGCAGTATTTT. This encodes CASSEQTDTQYF.

Details on this clone: The junction differs from germline at one of its ends, possibly a read error. The V call is TRBV7-2, the J call TRBJ1-1; weak D call: TRBD1 (5 bases). CDR1 is SGHTA and CDR2 is FQGNSA in the germline V gene. This CDR3 comprises 14 residues. The CDR3 DNA reads as TGTGCCAGCAGTTTAGGAGGGGTTGGGTCTGAAGCTTTCTTT. Its translation: CASSLGGVGSEAFF.

This clone was found a few times. The chain joins TRBV5-1 to TRBJ1-4, with D maybe TRBD1 (5 bases). The V end was cut by 4 bases, the J end by 0 bases, with 13 bases between. This CDR3 has 16 residues. Germline values: CDR1 SGHRS, CDR2 YFSETQ. CDR3 coding DNA: TGCGCCAGCAGCCTATTGGACACGTCAACTAATGAAAAACTGTTTTTT. It specifies CASSLLDTSTNEKLFF.